Listed below are T cell receptor beta chains from one sample, sequenced in a study of shared clonotypes between healthy human individuals. Generated by immunoSEQ multiplex PCR, the TCRdb table keeps only in-frame clones and is missing some. The data contain over 1.5 million clones, under 99% of them singletons. Sample: naive CD4+ T cells sorted from blood. The source of these receptors is a man aged 30 to 45 in good health. Each CDR3 is given with its conserved first and last residue. A D gene is named only where the DNA matches it firmly. Rows may omit the clone size; those that give it use once, few, many or a size class.

>TRBJ2-2|NA|TRBV4-1|NA
TGCGCCAGCAGCCAAGATCGGGGGCGCTCGAACACCGGGGAGCTGTTTTTT
CASSQDRGRSNTGELFF
>TRBJ2-7|TRBD2|TRBV2|NA
TGTGCCAGCAGTGATTCCCAGCGGGACTTCTCCTGGGAGCAGTACTTC
CASSDSQRDFSWEQYF
>TRBJ1-2|NA|TRBV6-5|NA
TGTGCCAGCAGTAATACACCCTGGGGTGGCTACACCTTC
CASSNTPWGGYTF
>TRBJ2-7|NA|TRBV7-9|NA
TGTGCCAGCAGCTTGGCGGGGCCTTCCTACGAGCAGTACTTC
CASSLAGPSYEQYF
>TRBJ2-3|TRBD2|TRBV7-2|NA
TGTGCCAGCAGCCTACTGGAATTCGGCGGGAGGGCCGTGGATACGCAGTATTTT
CASSLLEFGGRAVDTQYF
>TRBJ2-7|NA|TRBV25-1|NA
TGTGCCAGCAGTGAATCAGGGCTAGAGGGGTACGAGCAGTACTTC
CASSESGLEGYEQYF
>TRBJ1-2|NA|TRBV7-8|NA
TGTGCCAGCAGCGCAGCGACAGTCTATGGCTACACCTTC
CASSAATVYGYTF
>TRBJ2-5|TRBD1|TRBV2|NA
TGTGCCAGCAAAAGGGGAACAGGGGGCCTGGAGACCCAGTACTTC
CASKRGTGGLETQYF
>TRBJ2-1|NA|TRBV7-2|NA
TGTGCCAGCAGCTTTCCCCTCGATAGCAATGAGCAGTTCTTC
CASSFPLDSNEQFF
>TRBJ2-7|TRBD2|TRBV7-8|NA
TGTGCCAGCAGCTTATGGCTAGCGGGAGACTACTCCTACGAGCAGTACTTC
CASSLWLAGDYSYEQYF
>TRBJ1-1|NA|TRBV7-9|once
TGTGCCAGCATCCGGGGAGTCTCCCCCGGCGGGTCTGAAGCTTTCTTT
CASIRGVSPGGSEAFF
>TRBJ2-7|TRBD2|TRBV5-4|NA
TGTGCCAGCAGCTCTGGGACTAGCGGGAGACCACCCGGGGGTGAGCAGTACTTC
CASSSGTSGRPPGGEQYF
>TRBJ2-5|NA|TRBV30|NA
TGTGCCTGGAGGGGACAATGGGCGAGATCGGGGCTACAAGAGACCCAGTACTTC
CAWRGQWARSGLQETQYF
>TRBJ1-2|NA|TRBV2|NA
TGTGCCAGCAGAGGGGACGGGAGCAACTATGGCTACACCTTC
CASRGDGSNYGYTF
>TRBJ1-4|NA|TRBV30|once
TGTGCCTGGAGTGTAACCGGGATTAATGAAAAACTGTTTTTT
CAWSVTGINEKLFF
>TRBJ2-5|NA|TRBV18|NA
TGTGCCAGCTCACCCCTTGCACTGCAGGGGTTGGGGGAGACCCAGTACTTC
CASSPLALQGLGETQYF
>TRBJ2-1|TRBD2|TRBV9|NA
TGTGCCAGCAGCGTATTCGGGACTAGCGGGAGCCTGTACAATGAGCAGTTCTTC
CASSVFGTSGSLYNEQFF
>TRBJ1-5|TRBD1|TRBV28|NA
TGTGCCAGCAGTCCGCTGGACAGGTCGGTTCAGCCCCAGCATTTT
CASSPLDRSVQPQHF
>TRBJ2-3|NA|TRBV5-4|NA
TGTGCCAGCAGATACGAGTGGACAGTTAGCACAGATACGCAGTATTTT
CASRYEWTVSTDTQYF
>TRBJ2-7|NA|TRBV5-6|NA
TGTGCCAGCAGCTTGGCCGGAAGTCACGAGCAGTACTTC
CASSLAGSHEQYF
>TRBJ1-1|NA|TRBV27|NA
TGTGCCAGCAGAGGGATAGTGGGCTGGAACACTGAAGCTTTCTTT
CASRGIVGWNTEAFF
>TRBJ2-1|TRBD2|TRBV4-3|NA
TGCGCCAGCAGCCACAGAGTAGCGGGGAGGATGGGTAATGAGCAGTTCTTC
CASSHRVAGRMGNEQFF
>TRBJ1-5|NA|TRBV28|NA
TGTGCCAGCAGGCCCAACTCATTTCGTAGCAATCAGCCCCAGCATTTT
CASRPNSFRSNQPQHF
>TRBJ2-3|NA|TRBV7-9|NA
TGTGCCAGCAGCCCTGATACGCAGTATTTT
CASSPDTQYF
>TRBJ2-7|NA|TRBV5-1|NA
TGCGCCAGCAGCTTGGCTAGCCCAAAGGGGGAGCGTTCCTACGAGCAGTACTTC
CASSLASPKGERSYEQYF
>TRBJ1-2|NA|TRBV2|NA
TGTGCCAGCAGTGACCCCAACAGCGGCTACACCTTC
CASSDPNSGYTF
>TRBJ1-5|NA|TRBV27|NA
TGTGCCAGCGGGAAATGGGGCATCGGCAATCAGCCCCAGCATTTT
CASGKWGIGNQPQHF
>TRBJ2-1|NA|TRBV19|NA
TGTGCCAGTAGAACAGGGTTTCGGCAGTTCTTC
CASRTGFRQFF
>TRBJ2-1|NA|TRBV11-2|NA
TGTGCCAGCAGCCAAAGACAGAGGAGCTCCTACAATGAGCAGTTCTTC
CASSQRQRSSYNEQFF
>TRBJ2-5|TRBD1|TRBV6-1|once
TGTGCCAGCTGCAACTTGGGACAGGCAAAAGAGACCCAGTACTTC
CASCNLGQAKETQYF
>TRBJ1-5|NA|TRBV10-3|once
TGTGCCATCAGGGCTTATAGCAATCAGCCCCAGCATTTT
CAIRAYSNQPQHF
>TRBJ1-1|NA|TRBV5-1|NA
TGCGCCAGCAGCCTGACTAACACTGAAGCTTTCTTT
CASSLTNTEAFF
>TRBJ2-7|NA|TRBV5-4|NA
TGTGCCAGCAGCTTGGATGGGGGGGCCCGAGGCCACGAGCAGTACTTC
CASSLDGGARGHEQYF
>TRBJ2-7|NA|TRBV5-4|NA
TGTGCCAGCAGCTTGGCCGCCAGGAGCTCCTACGAGCAGTACTTC
CASSLAARSSYEQYF
>TRBJ2-7|NA|TRBV2|NA
TGTGCCAGCAGTCCCGGGAGAACCTACCCCTACGAGCAGTACTTC
CASSPGRTYPYEQYF
>TRBJ2-4|NA|TRBV2|NA
TGTGCCAGCAGTCTAGACTCTCAGTACTTC
CASSLDSQYF
>TRBJ2-1|NA|TRBV10-3|NA
TGTGCCATCAGTGAGAGGGGGGTCGAGCAGTTCTTC
CAISERGVEQFF